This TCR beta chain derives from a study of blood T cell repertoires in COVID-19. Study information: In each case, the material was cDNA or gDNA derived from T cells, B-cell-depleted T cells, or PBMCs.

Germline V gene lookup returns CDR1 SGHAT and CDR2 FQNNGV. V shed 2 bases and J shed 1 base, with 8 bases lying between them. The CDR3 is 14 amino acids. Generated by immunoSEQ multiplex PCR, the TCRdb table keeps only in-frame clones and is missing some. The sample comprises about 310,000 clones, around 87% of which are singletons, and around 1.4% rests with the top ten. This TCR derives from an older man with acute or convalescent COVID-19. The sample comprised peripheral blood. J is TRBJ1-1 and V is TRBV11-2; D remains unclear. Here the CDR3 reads CASSLTAGNTEAFF. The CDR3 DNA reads TGTGCCAGCAGCTTAACCGCAGGGAACACTGAAGCTTTCTTT.